The next 25 T cell receptor beta chains were all read from a single sample in a study of blood T cell repertoires in COVID-19. Clones were read by immunoSEQ multiplex PCR, and TCRdb kept only the in-frame ones, dropping some. Of roughly 100,000 clones in the sample, 70% to 90% were seen once. The sample consisted of peripheral blood. These receptors were collected from a human donor in a cohort sampled during active COVID-19.

The V gene is TRBV7-9, the J gene TRBJ1-1, with 12 bases fitting TRBD1. Per the germline V gene, CDR1 is SEHNR and CDR2 is FQNEAQ (reference sequence). The length of the CDR3 is 14 residues. J was trimmed by 10 bases and V by 1 base; bases with no gene match: 4. The CDR3 DNA reads as TGTGCCAGCAGCTTAGGGGACAGGGGGCAGAGAGCTTTCTTT. Translated: CASSLGDRGQRAFF.

The CDR3 nucleotides are TGTGCCAGCAGCCAAGATTCGGGGTTGGGACAGCCCCAGCATTTT. Its protein product is CASSQDSGLGQPQHF. This chain connects TRBV3-1 (or the pseudogene TRBV3-2) to TRBJ1-5; D is unresolved. The V end was cut by 0 bases, the J end by 7 bases, with 13 bases between. Germline V gene data show CDR1 as LGHDT and CDR2 as YNNKEL (reference sequence). The CDR3 totals 15 residues.

The chain couples TRBV3-1 (or the pseudogene TRBV3-2) to TRBJ1-6, with no clear D. CDR3 size: 16 residues. Germline CDR1 reads LGHDT; CDR2 reads YNNKEL (reference sequence). The V and J ends lost 1 base and 9 bases respectively, with 16 bases between them. The CDR3 sequence is CASSQGLQTSGSPLHF. In DNA, the CDR3 is TGTGCCAGCAGCCAAGGACTCCAGACTAGCGGTTCACCCCTCCACTTT.

This chain joins TRBV2 and TRBJ1-2, with TRBD1 matching over 8 bases. Per the germline V gene, CDR1 is SNHLY and CDR2 is FYNNEI. The CDR3 extends over 15 amino acids. Trimming cost V 2 bases and J 8 bases; bases outside gene matches: 10. CDR3 nucleotide sequence: TGTGCCAGCAGTGAACAGGGGGCTCGACTGGGCGGCTACACCTTC. It codes for CASSEQGARLGGYTF.

The gene calls are TRBV4-2 and TRBJ2-6; the match to TRBD1 covers 12 bases. CDR1 and CDR2 (germline): LGHNA, YNFKEQ. The CDR3 is 20 residues long. V was clipped by 1 base and J by 4 bases; unmatched bases: 11. The CDR3 loop is CASSQGPLGQGADGANVLTF. CDR3 nucleotide sequence: TGTGCCAGCAGCCAAGGCCCGCTGGGACAGGGGGCGGACGGGGCCAACGTCCTGACTTTC.

The chain couples TRBV5-1 to TRBJ2-7, with 8 bases identical to TRBD1. J was trimmed by 2 bases and V by 3 bases; bases with no gene match: 4. CDR1 is SGHRS, CDR2 YFSETQ, per germline. The CDR3 has 14 amino acids. This CDR3 is CASSSQTGAYEQYF. The CDR3 nucleotides are TGCGCCAGCAGCTCGCAGACAGGGGCCTACGAGCAGTACTTC.

The rearrangement uses TRBV12-3 or TRBV12-4 and TRBJ2-7, with D possibly matching TRBD2 (6 bases). There are 11 residues in the CDR3. Trimming took 4 bases from V and 7 from J, leaving 8 bases between them. CDR3 residues: CASSSGREQYF. The CDR3 region has the DNA TGTGCCAGCAGTTCGGGGAGGGAGCAGTACTTC.

This chain joins TRBV27 and TRBJ1-6; no definite D call. This CDR3 is built from 12 residues. The germline gives CDR1 MNHEY, CDR2 SMNVEV (reference sequence). V dropped 4 bases and J dropped 9 bases, with 7 bases sitting between them. CDR3 DNA: TGTGCCAGCAGTTCCATCAGTTCACCCCTCCACTTT. Translated: CASSSISSPLHF.

This chain links TRBV7-3 with TRBJ2-2; tentative D call: TRBD1 (6 bases). The CDR3 loop spans 16 amino acids. The V end was cut by 0 bases, the J end by 4 bases, with 12 bases between. The germline V gene encodes CDR1 SGHTA and CDR2 FQGTGA. The CDR3 nucleotides read TGTGCCAGCAGCTTAACAGGGGGAGATCGCACCGGGGAGCTGTTTTTT. Encoded protein: CASSLTGGDRTGELFF.

In this sample, this clone turned up many times. The V call is TRBV19, the J call TRBJ1-5; tentatively, D is TRBD1 (6 bases). V shed 6 bases and J shed 6 bases, with 12 bases lying between them. The CDR3 sequence is 13 residues long. Germline loops: CDR1 LNHDA, CDR2 SQIVND (reference sequence). The CDR3 reads CASSKPGVQPQHF. The CDR3 DNA follows: TGTGCCAGTAGCAAACCAGGGGTTCAGCCCCAGCATTTT.

This rearrangement joins TRBV28 to TRBJ1-1; D might be TRBD1 (6 bases). V was shortened by 9 bases and J by 5 bases, with 16 bases between the two germline ends. The CDR3 is 13 amino acids. CDR1 is MDHEN and CDR2 is SYDVKM in the germline V gene. Written as DNA, the CDR3 is TGTGCCAGTAGTGGCGCCCAGGGGACTGAAGCTTTCTTT. This sequence encodes CASSGAQGTEAFF.

Only one count was recorded for this clone. The J gene is TRBJ1-1, the V gene TRBV6-5; TRBD1 agrees at 10 bases. CDR1 and CDR2 from the germline V gene are MNHEY and SVGAGI. Trimming at V came to 5 bases and at J to 10 bases, leaving 13 bases not matched to a gene. The CDR3 has 15 amino acids. The CDR3, as DNA: TGTGCCAGCAGTCCACTTTCCGGACAGGGGGATGTAGCTTTCTTT. It encodes CASSPLSGQGDVAFF.

The V gene is TRBV5-8, the J gene TRBJ1-1; D gene uncertain. CDR3 length equals 12 residues. Germline CDR1 SGHTS, CDR2 YDEGEE. V shed 1 base and J shed 9 bases, with 10 bases lying between them. The DNA of the CDR3 is TGTGCCAGCAGCTTGTTCCCGCGGCAAGCTTTCTTT. Protein: CASSLFPRQAFF.

The chain couples TRBV7-9 to TRBJ2-1, with 14 positions matching TRBD2. The germline CDR1 and CDR2 sequences are SEHNR and FQNEAQ (reference sequence). CDR3 length: 16 amino acids. V shed 7 bases, J shed 8 bases, and the junction held 10 bases outside the gene matches. CDR3 in DNA: TGTGCCAGCATTAAGGGGACTAGCGGGAGAGGGTATGAGCAGTTCTTC. Translation gives CASIKGTSGRGYEQFF.

The chain carries TRBV28 and TRBJ2-7; 8 bases are a match to TRBD2. CDR3 size: 16 residues. Unmatched junction bases numbered 11, after V lost 7 bases and J lost 0 bases. Germline V gene lookup returns CDR1 MDHEN and CDR2 SYDVKM. In nucleotides, the CDR3 is TGTGCCAGCACCACAGGCTGGGGGACTAGCTCCTACGAGCAGTACTTC. This translates into CASTTGWGTSSYEQYF.

CDR3 nucleotide sequence: TGTGCCAGCAGCCCACGGCTAGGGGCGAATGAGCAGTTCTTC. Its protein product is CASSPRLGANEQFF. The chain uses TRBV9 and TRBJ2-1; a weak D match, TRBD1 (5 bases). Looked up from germline, CDR1 is SGDLS and CDR2 is YYNGEE. The CDR3 has 14 amino acids. Between the trimmed V and J ends, which lost 4 bases and 7 bases, there was a span of 15 bases.

This rearrangement joins TRBV15 to TRBJ1-2; 7 bases match TRBD1. There are 16 residues in the CDR3. CDR1 and CDR2 (germline): LNHNV, YYDKDF (reference sequence). Unmatched junction bases numbered 10, after V lost 6 bases and J lost 0 bases. CDR3 sequence: CATRSQGGPTNYGYTF. The CDR3 DNA reads TGTGCCACCAGAAGTCAGGGGGGACCGACTAACTATGGCTACACCTTC.

This chain uses TRBV7-2 with TRBJ1-5; TRBD1 matches at 8 bases. The germline V gene has CDR1 SGHTA and CDR2 FQGNSA. Trimming at V came to 2 bases and at J to 6 bases, leaving 3 bases not matched to a gene. This CDR3 region has 14 residues. The CDR3 sequence: CASSLQGAAQPQHF. DNA for the CDR3: TGTGCCAGCAGCTTACAGGGGGCGGCTCAGCCCCAGCATTTT.

The CDR3 reads CASSATSADTQYF. The CDR3, as DNA: TGTGCCAGCAGTGCTACCTCGGCAGATACGCAGTATTTT. This chain links TRBV27 with TRBJ2-3, with no clear D. Germline CDR1 reads MNHEY; CDR2 reads SMNVEV (reference sequence). The germline V and J ends were trimmed by 5 bases and 4 bases, with 10 bases remaining between them. This CDR3 has 13 amino acids.

The chain couples TRBV3-1 (or the pseudogene TRBV3-2) to TRBJ1-1, with 7 bases matching TRBD1. The CDR3 extends over 14 amino acids. Germline V gives CDR1 LGHDT, CDR2 YNNKEL (reference sequence). The trim removed 3 bases at V and 1 base at J, leaving 2 bases unmatched. CDR3 region: CASSQGQPNTEAFF. The CDR3 DNA follows: TGTGCCAGCAGCCAGGGACAGCCGAACACTGAAGCTTTCTTT.

The rearrangement joins TRBV4-2 to TRBJ2-1; no reliable D call. The length of the CDR3 is 14 residues. Trimming took off 0 bases at V and 9 bases at J, with 12 bases between the two ends. The germline V gene encodes CDR1 LGHNA and CDR2 YNFKEQ. The CDR3 DNA sequence: TGTGCCAGCAGCCAAGACCCCGATGGCGGTGAGCAGTTCTTC. Translation gives CASSQDPDGGEQFF.

The chain employs TRBV6-2 or TRBV6-3 and TRBJ1-2; D remains ambiguous. CDR1 and CDR2 (germline): MNHEY, SVGEGT. The CDR3 loop spans 15 amino acids. The V gene lost 0 bases and the J gene lost 0 bases, with 8 bases spanning the gap. The CDR3 DNA sequence: TGTGCCAGCAGTTACTCGACCGGGGCTAACTATGGCTACACCTTC. Its translation is CASSYSTGANYGYTF.

The CDR3 DNA follows: TGTGCCAGCAGTGAAGCGACAGGGTGGGGTGAGCAGTACTTC. It translates to CASSEATGWGEQYF. The chain employs TRBV6-1 and TRBJ2-7; 7 nucleotides match TRBD1. Germline assignment: CDR1 MNHNS and CDR2 SASEGT. CDR3 length equals 14 residues. Trimming took 0 bases from V and 7 from J; bases not matched to a gene: 6.

The chain couples TRBV14 to TRBJ2-3; the D gene is possibly TRBD2 (5 bases). There are 19 residues in the CDR3. The germline V gene has CDR1 SGHDN and CDR2 FVKESK. V shed 0 bases and J shed 4 bases, with 23 bases lying between them. The CDR3 loop reads CASSQDFRGSDDHPDTQYF. The CDR3 DNA is TGTGCCAGCAGCCAAGATTTCCGCGGGTCCGATGATCACCCAGATACGCAGTATTTT.

V usage is TRBV27 and J usage is TRBJ1-5; TRBD1 is a possible D gene (5 bases). Germline CDR1 and CDR2: MNHEY and SMNVEV (reference sequence). The CDR3 totals 15 residues. The ends were cut back, 5 bases at V and 3 bases at J, with 14 bases in the middle. DNA for the CDR3: TGTGCCAGCAGTCCCTACCCGGGACTCAATCAGCCCCAGCATTTT. Translation: CASSPYPGLNQPQHF.